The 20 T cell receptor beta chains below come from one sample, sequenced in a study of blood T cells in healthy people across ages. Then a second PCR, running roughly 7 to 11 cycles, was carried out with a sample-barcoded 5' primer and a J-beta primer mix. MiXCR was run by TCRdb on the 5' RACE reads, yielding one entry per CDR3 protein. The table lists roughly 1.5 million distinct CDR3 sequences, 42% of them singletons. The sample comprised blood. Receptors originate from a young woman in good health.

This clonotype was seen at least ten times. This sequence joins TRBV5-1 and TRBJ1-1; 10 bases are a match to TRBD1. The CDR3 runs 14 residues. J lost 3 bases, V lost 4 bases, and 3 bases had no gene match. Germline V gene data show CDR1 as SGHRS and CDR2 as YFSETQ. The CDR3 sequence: CASSLGTGDTEAFF. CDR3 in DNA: TGCGCCAGCAGCCTAGGGACAGGGGACACTGAAGCTTTCTTT.

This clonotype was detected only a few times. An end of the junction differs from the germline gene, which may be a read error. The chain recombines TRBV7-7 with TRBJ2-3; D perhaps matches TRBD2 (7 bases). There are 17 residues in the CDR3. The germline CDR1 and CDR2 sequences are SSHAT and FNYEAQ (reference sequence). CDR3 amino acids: CASSLDVGGLGTDTQYF. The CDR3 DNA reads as TGTGCTAGCAGCTTAGATGTCGGGGGGCTTGGCACAGATACGCAGTATTTT. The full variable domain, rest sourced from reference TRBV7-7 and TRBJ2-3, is GAGVSQSPRYKVTKRGQDVTLRCDPISSHATLYWYQQALGQGPEFLTYFNYEAQPDKSGLPSDRFSAERPEGSISTLTIQRTEQRDSAMYRCASSLDVGGLGTDTQYFGPGTRLTVL.

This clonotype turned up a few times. The CDR3 coding sequence is TGTGCCAGCGGAACAGGGGGCAGCTCCTACAATGAGCAGTTCTTC. Its translation: CASGTGGSSYNEQFF. The V call is TRBV21-1, the J call TRBJ2-1; the table assigns TRBD1, which was not confirmed against the DNA. TRBV21-1 is termed a pseudogene. There are 15 residues in the CDR3.

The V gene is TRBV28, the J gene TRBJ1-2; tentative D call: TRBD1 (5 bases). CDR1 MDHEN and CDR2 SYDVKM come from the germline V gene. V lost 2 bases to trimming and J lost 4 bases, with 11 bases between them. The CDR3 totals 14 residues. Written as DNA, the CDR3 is TGTGCCAGCAGTTTAATAGGGACCCTCTATGGCTACACCTTC. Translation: CASSLIGTLYGYTF.

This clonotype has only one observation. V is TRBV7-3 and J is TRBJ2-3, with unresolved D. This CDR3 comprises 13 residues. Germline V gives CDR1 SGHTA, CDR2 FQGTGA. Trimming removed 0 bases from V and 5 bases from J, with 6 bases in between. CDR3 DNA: TGTGCCAGCAGCTTAACGATTGGAGATACGCAGTATTTT. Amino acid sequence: CASSLTIGDTQYF.

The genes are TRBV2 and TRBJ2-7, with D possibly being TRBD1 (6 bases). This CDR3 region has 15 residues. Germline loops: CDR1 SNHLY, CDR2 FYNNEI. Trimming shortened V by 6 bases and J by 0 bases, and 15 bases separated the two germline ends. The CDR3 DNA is TGTGCCAGCAGGGCGGACAGATTATTCTCCTACGAGCAGTACTTC. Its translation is CASRADRLFSYEQYF.

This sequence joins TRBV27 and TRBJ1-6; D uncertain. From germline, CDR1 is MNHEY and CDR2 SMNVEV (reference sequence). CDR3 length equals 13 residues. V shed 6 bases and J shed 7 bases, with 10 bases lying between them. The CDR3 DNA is TGTGCCAGCAGCCCCCAGGTCAATTCACCCCTCCACTTT. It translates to CASSPQVNSPLHF.

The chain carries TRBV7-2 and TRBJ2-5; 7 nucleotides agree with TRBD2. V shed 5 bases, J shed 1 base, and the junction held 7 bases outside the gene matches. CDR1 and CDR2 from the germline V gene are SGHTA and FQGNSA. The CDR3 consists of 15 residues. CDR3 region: CASSTSDRSQETQYF. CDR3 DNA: TGTGCCAGCAGCACTAGCGACCGAAGCCAAGAGACCCAGTACTTC.

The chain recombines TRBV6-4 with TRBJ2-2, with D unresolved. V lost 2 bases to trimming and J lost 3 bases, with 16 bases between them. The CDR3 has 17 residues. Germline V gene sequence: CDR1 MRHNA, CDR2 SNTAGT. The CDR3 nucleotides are TGTGCCAGCAGTGACCTTTCCGTGCGCTTTCACACCGGGGAGCTGTTTTTT. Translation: CASSDLSVRFHTGELFF.

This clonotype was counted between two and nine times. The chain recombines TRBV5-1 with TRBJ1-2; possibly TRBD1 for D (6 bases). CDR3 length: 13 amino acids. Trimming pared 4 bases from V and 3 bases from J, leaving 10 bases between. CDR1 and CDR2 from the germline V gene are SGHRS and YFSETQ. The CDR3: CASSQDSYYGYTF. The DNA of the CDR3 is TGCGCCAGCAGCCAGGACAGCTACTATGGCTACACCTTC. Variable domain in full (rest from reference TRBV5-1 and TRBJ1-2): KAGVTQTPRYLIKTRGQQVTLSCSPISGHRSVSWYQQTPGQGLQFLFEYFSETQRNKGNFPGRFSGRQFSNSRSEMNVSTLELGDSALYLCASSQDSYYGYTFGSGTRLTVV.

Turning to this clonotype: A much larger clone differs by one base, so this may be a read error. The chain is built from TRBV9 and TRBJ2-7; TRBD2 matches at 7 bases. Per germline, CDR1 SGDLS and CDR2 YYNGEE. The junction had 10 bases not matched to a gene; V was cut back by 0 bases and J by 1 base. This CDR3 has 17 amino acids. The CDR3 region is CASSVAPGGGGSYEQYF. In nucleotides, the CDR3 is TGTGCCAGCAGCGTAGCTCCGGGCGGGGGTGGGTCCTACGAGCAGTACTTC.

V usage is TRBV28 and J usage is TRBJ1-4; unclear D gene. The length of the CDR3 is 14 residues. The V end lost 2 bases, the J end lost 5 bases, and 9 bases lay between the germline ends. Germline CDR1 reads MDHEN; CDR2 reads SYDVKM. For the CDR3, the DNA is TGTGCCAGCAGTTTAAGACACGTAAATGAAAAACTGTTTTTT. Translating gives CASSLRHVNEKLFF.

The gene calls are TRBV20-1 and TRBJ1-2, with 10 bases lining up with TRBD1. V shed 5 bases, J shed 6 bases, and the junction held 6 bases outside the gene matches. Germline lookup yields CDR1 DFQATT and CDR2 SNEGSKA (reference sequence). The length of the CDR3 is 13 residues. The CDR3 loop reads CSAPRQGADGYTF. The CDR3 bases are TGCAGTGCTCCACGACAGGGGGCTGATGGCTACACCTTC.

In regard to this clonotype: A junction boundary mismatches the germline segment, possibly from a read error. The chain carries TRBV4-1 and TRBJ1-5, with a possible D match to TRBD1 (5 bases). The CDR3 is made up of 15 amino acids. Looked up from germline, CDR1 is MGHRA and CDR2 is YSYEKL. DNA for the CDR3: TGCGCCAGCAGACAAGAAGCCAGGGTATTTCAGCCCCAGCATTTT. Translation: CASRQEARVFQPQHF.

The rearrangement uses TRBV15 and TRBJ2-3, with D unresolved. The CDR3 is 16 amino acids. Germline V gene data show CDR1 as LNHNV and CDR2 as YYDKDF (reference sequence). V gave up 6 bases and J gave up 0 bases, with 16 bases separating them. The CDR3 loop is CATRGGFGVSTDTQYF. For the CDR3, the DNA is TGTGCCACCAGGGGTGGGTTTGGGGTTAGCACAGATACGCAGTATTTT. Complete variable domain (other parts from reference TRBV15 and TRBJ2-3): DAMVIQNPRYQVTQFGKPVTLSCSQTLNHNVMYWYQQKSSQAPKLLFHYYDKDFNNEADTPDNFQSRRPNTSFCFLDIRSPGLGDTAMYLCATRGGFGVSTDTQYFGPGTRLTVL.

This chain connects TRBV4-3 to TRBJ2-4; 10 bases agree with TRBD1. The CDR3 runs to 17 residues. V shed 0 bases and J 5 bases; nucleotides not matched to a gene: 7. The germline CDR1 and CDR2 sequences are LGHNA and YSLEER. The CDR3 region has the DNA TGCGCCAGCAGCCAAGATCCGCATGGACAGGGGGAAAACATTCAGTACTTC. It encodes CASSQDPHGQGENIQYF.

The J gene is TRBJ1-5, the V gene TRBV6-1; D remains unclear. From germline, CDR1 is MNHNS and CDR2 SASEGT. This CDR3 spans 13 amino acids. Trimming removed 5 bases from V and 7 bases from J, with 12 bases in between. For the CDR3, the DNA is TGTGCCAGCAGTTTCGGGTCGCAACAGCCCCAGCATTTT. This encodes CASSFGSQQPQHF.

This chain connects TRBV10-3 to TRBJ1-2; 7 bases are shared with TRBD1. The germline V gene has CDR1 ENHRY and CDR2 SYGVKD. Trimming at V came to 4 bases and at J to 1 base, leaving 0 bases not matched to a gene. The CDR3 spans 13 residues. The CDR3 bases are TGTGCCATCAGTGGACAGGGTAACTATGGCTACACCTTC. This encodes CAISGQGNYGYTF.

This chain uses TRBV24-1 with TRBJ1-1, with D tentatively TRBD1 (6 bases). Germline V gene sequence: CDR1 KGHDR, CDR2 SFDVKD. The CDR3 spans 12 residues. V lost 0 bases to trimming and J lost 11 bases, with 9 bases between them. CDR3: CATSDLRTEAFF. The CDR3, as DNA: TGTGCCACCAGTGATTTGAGGACAGAGGCTTTCTTT.

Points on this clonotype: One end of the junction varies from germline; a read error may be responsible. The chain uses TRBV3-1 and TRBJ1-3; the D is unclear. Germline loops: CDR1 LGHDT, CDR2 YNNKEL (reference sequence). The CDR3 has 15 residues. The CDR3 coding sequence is TGTACCAGCAGCCAAGTCCCGTCGGAAGGAAACACCATATATTTT. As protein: CTSSQVPSEGNTIYF.